These 5 T cell receptor beta chains share one sample of origin, sequenced in a study of cytomegalovirus exposure and HLA in healthy donors. It was with 60 Vbeta and 13 Jbeta primers that the PCR ran. Repertoires were generated with immunoSEQ multiplex PCR, while TCRdb's copy carries only in-frame clones and drops some. The sample data list about 140,000 clones. Specimen: PBMCs. Receptors were obtained from a woman younger than 30 in good health and CMV-seronegative.

The rearrangement joins TRBV11-3 to TRBJ2-3, with 11 bases lining up with TRBD2. Germline trimming cut 0 bases from V and 5 bases from J; bases unmatched to any gene: 13. The CDR3 is 19 residues long. Germline V gene lookup returns CDR1 SGHNT and CDR2 YENEEA. CDR3 loop: CASSLDIGSGRAVQDTQYF. The CDR3 coding sequence is TGTGCCAGCAGCTTAGATATTGGTAGCGGGAGGGCCGTGCAAGATACGCAGTATTTT. The whole variable domain, filled in from reference TRBV11-3 and TRBJ2-3, reads EAGVVQSPRYKIIEKKQPVAFWCNPISGHNTLYWYLQNLGQGPELLIRYENEEAVDDSQLPKDRFSAERLKGVDSTLKIQPAELGDSAVYLCASSLDIGSGRAVQDTQYFGPGTRLTVL.

The rearrangement joins TRBV6-5 to TRBJ2-3; TRBD2 agrees at 8 bases. Germline trimming cut 10 bases from V and 7 bases from J; bases unmatched to any gene: 13. Germline V gives CDR1 MNHEY, CDR2 SVGAGI. This CDR3 has 14 amino acids. For the CDR3, the DNA is TGTGCCACCAAAGCGACTAGCGCCCCCCATACGCAGTATTTT. It is translated as CATKATSAPHTQYF.

The rearrangement uses TRBV11-2 and TRBJ2-3; 8 nucleotides match TRBD2. This CDR3 is 13 amino acids long. V lost 5 bases, J lost 5 bases, and 3 bases stayed unmatched. Germline V gene data show CDR1 as SGHAT and CDR2 as FQNNGV. CDR3 nucleotide sequence: TGTGCCAGCAGCCCTCTAGCGGGAGATACGCAGTATTTT. Protein: CASSPLAGDTQYF.

The V and J genes are TRBV10-3 and TRBJ2-7; 10 bases are a match to TRBD1. The CDR3 totals 14 residues. V shed 10 bases and J 3 bases; nucleotides not matched to a gene: 9. The germline V gene encodes CDR1 ENHRY and CDR2 SYGVKD. The CDR3 sequence: CATSGTGVGYEQYF. Written as DNA, the CDR3 is TGTGCCACCTCCGGGACAGGGGTGGGCTACGAGCAGTACTTC.

This chain connects TRBV29-1 to TRBJ1-1, with TRBD1 matching 7 bases. The germline gives CDR1 SQVTM, CDR2 ANQGSEA. The CDR3 is 13 residues long. The J segment lost 7 bases and the V segment lost 6 bases, leaving 11 bases of the junction unmatched. DNA for the CDR3: TGCAGCGTAATCCTCACAGGGGCGGGTGAAGCTTTCTTT. Its protein is CSVILTGAGEAFF.